The T cell receptor beta chain under discussion was sequenced for a study of OX40 agonist ivuxolimab in advanced cancers. V was clipped by 4 bases and J by 3 bases, with 18 bases between them. In germline, CDR1 is SGHDT, CDR2 YYEEEE. This CDR3 spans 16 amino acids. The repertoire was sequenced with immunoSEQ multiplex PCR; TCRdb's copy has only in-frame clones and lacks some. This sample has about 73,000 clones, with roughly 86% found just once. This receptor was taken from an adult with an advanced solid tumor such as melanoma, head and neck, liver or kidney cancer. This specimen was CD4+ or CD8+ T cells sorted from blood, taken in a trial of the OX40 agonist ivuxolimab. This chain links TRBV5-6 with TRBJ2-3, with D possibly being TRBD1 or TRBD2 (5 bases each). The CDR3 DNA reads TGTGCCAGCAGCCCCTACGGGACCCTAACAACAGATACGCAGTATTTT. As protein: CASSPYGTLTTDTQYF. The entire variable domain, with the rest obtained from reference TRBV5-6 and TRBJ2-3, is as follows: DAGVTQSPTHLIKTRGQQVTLRCSPKSGHDTVSWYQQALGQGPQFIFQYYEEEERQRGNFPDRFSGHQFPNYSSELNVNALLLGDSALYLCASSPYGTLTTDTQYFGPGTRLTVL.